This T cell receptor beta chain was captured by sequencing in a study of siplizumab effects on memory and regulatory T cells. This clone showed up just once. Clones were read by immunoSEQ multiplex PCR, and TCRdb kept only the in-frame ones, dropping some. Among tens of thousands of clones listed, about 92% were seen once. V was clipped by 4 bases and J by 2 bases; unmatched bases: 1. This CDR3 has 14 amino acids. Germline V gives CDR1 MDHEN, CDR2 SYDVKM. This chain joins TRBV28 and TRBJ2-5; 10 bases are a match to TRBD2. The receptor comes from a human donor in good health. Input material: CD8+ T cells sorted from blood. CDR3 in amino acids: CASSSSGGQETQYF. The CDR3 DNA sequence: TGTGCCAGCAGTTCTAGCGGGGGTCAAGAGACCCAGTACTTC.